The 25 T cell receptor beta chains below were found in one sample sequenced in a study of T cell responses to AZD1222 COVID-19 vaccine. Sequenced by immunoSEQ multiplex PCR; TCRdb stores in-frame clones only, minus some. Of around 150,000 clones in the sample, 70% to 90% were seen once. Sequences were derived from peripheral blood, sampled on day 0 of AZD1222 vaccination. All receptors come from an adult in good health.

The rearrangement joins TRBV7-9 to TRBJ1-1, with a possible D match to TRBD1 (6 bases). V lost 3 bases, J lost 2 bases, and 10 bases lay in between. Germline-derived CDR1 and CDR2 are SEHNR and FQNEAQ (reference sequence). This CDR3 comprises 14 residues. This CDR3 reads CASSFRGVNTEAFF. Written as DNA, the CDR3 is TGTGCCAGCAGCTTCAGGGGAGTCAACACTGAAGCTTTCTTT.

J is TRBJ1-1 and V is TRBV6-5, with a possible D match to TRBD1 (5 bases). Trimming shortened V by 7 bases and J by 5 bases, and 14 bases separated the two germline ends. CDR3 size: 13 residues. The germline CDR1 and CDR2 sequences are MNHEY and SVGAGI. CDR3 residues: CASKVVGGTEAFF. DNA of the CDR3: TGTGCCAGCAAGGTTGTGGGGGGGACTGAAGCTTTCTTT.

The chain recombines TRBV7-2 with TRBJ2-6; D not certain. V was clipped by 5 bases and J by 2 bases, with 13 bases between them. CDR1 SGHTA and CDR2 FQGNSA come from the germline V gene. This CDR3 has 16 amino acids. Written as DNA, the CDR3 is TGTGCCAGCAGCCTCTTGGCAGGAACTGGGGCCAACGTCCTGACTTTC. It translates to CASSLLAGTGANVLTF.

The chain couples TRBV7-2 to TRBJ2-1, with D maybe TRBD1 (9 bases). V lost 4 bases, J lost 6 bases, and 19 bases lay in between. Germline CDR1 SGHTA, CDR2 FQGNSA. The CDR3 has 16 residues. CDR3 sequence reads: CASSSSGGTGSNEQFF. CDR3 DNA sequence: TGTGCCAGCAGCTCTTCGGGGGGGACAGGGTCCAATGAGCAGTTCTTC.

CDR3 in amino acids: CASSNGLAGDSPLDRKQFF. CDR3 nucleotides: TGTGCCAGTAGTAACGGACTAGCGGGAGATTCCCCCCTCGACCGGAAGCAGTTCTTC. The chain recombines TRBV19 with TRBJ2-1; the match to TRBD2 covers 13 bases. The CDR3 runs 19 residues. V shed 4 bases and J 11 bases; nucleotides not matched to a gene: 20. Germline CDR1 is LNHDA and CDR2 is SQIVND (reference sequence). The full variable domain, its missing parts supplied by reference TRBV19 and TRBJ2-1, is DGGITQSPKYLFRKEGQNVTLSCEQNLNHDAMYWYRQDPGQGLRLIYYSQIVNDFQKGDIAEGYSVSREKKESFPLTVTSAQKNPTAFYLCASSNGLAGDSPLDRKQFFGPGTRLTVL.

V gene TRBV5-5 combines with J gene TRBJ1-1; D not resolved. Germline V CDR1 and CDR2: SGHKS, YYEKEE (reference sequence). The CDR3 extends over 14 amino acids. Trimming cost V 0 bases and J 1 base, with 7 bases left between them. The CDR3 DNA sequence: TGTGCCAGCAGCTTGGCGGGGAGGAACACTGAAGCTTTCTTT. Residues: CASSLAGRNTEAFF.

This sequence joins TRBV5-5 and TRBJ1-2; unclear D gene. CDR1 is SGHKS and CDR2 is YYEKEE in the germline V gene (reference sequence). Trimming left V 4 bases short and J 2 bases short, with 12 bases between. The CDR3 is 14 amino acids. In nucleotides, the CDR3 is TGTGCCAGCAGCCCGCCCGGCAGAAACTATGGCTACACCTTC. It codes for CASSPPGRNYGYTF.

The CDR3 sequence is CASRARSGRVGSSPLHF. The CDR3 nucleotides read TGTGCCAGTCGGGCCCGAAGCGGACGGGTAGGATCCTCACCCCTCCACTTT. This sequence joins TRBV18 and TRBJ1-6; D is undetermined. Germline V lookup: CDR1 KGHSH, CDR2 LQKENI. V was pared by 9 bases and J by 10 bases, with 28 bases between. This CDR3 is 17 amino acids long.

The chain joins TRBV19 to TRBJ2-1; possibly TRBD1 or TRBD2 for D (6 bases each). CDR1 and CDR2 from the germline V gene are LNHDA and SQIVND (reference sequence). The ends were cut back, 7 bases at V and 7 bases at J, with 17 bases in the middle. The CDR3 runs to 14 residues. CDR3: CASIPRGVGNEQFF. CDR3 coding DNA: TGTGCCAGTATCCCTAGGGGGGTGGGGAATGAGCAGTTCTTC.

The count of this clone is one. The rearrangement uses TRBV6-5 and TRBJ2-1; D perhaps matches TRBD2 (6 bases). V lost 6 bases and J 3 bases, leaving 15 bases between the germline ends. CDR3 length: 15 amino acids. Germline loops: CDR1 MNHEY, CDR2 SVGAGI. The CDR3 sequence is CASSTTGGYYNEQFF. The DNA of the CDR3 is TGTGCCAGCAGCACTACTGGGGGGTACTACAATGAGCAGTTCTTC.

The V and J genes are TRBV7-3 and TRBJ2-1, with D unresolved. The CDR3 is 16 residues long. V lost 5 bases and J lost 0, with 14 bases in between. Germline lookup yields CDR1 SGHTA and CDR2 FQGTGA. Written as DNA, the CDR3 is TGTGCCAGCAGCCCCGTAGGGCGGATCTCCTACAATGAGCAGTTCTTC. It codes for CASSPVGRISYNEQFF.

The genes are TRBV19 and TRBJ1-1; D call uncertain. Germline V gene data show CDR1 as LNHDA and CDR2 as SQIVND (reference sequence). The CDR3 totals 13 residues. The ends were cut back, 6 bases at V and 3 bases at J, with 11 bases in the middle. The CDR3 is CASSVGVYTEAFF. CDR3 in DNA: TGTGCCAGTAGCGTTGGGGTCTACACTGAAGCTTTCTTT.

The genes are TRBV19 and TRBJ1-2, with D possibly matching TRBD1 (6 bases). The germline gives CDR1 LNHDA, CDR2 SQIVND (reference sequence). The CDR3 has 12 amino acids. The V and J ends lost 9 bases and 6 bases respectively, with 14 bases between them. This chain's CDR3 is CARGPPGDGYTF. Here the CDR3 DNA reads TGTGCCAGGGGGCCGCCAGGGGATGGCTACACCTTC.

This clone was observed once. V usage is TRBV30 and J usage is TRBJ1-1; 9 bases fit TRBD1. Unmatched junction bases numbered 11, after V lost 3 bases and J lost 6 bases. The CDR3 extends over 15 amino acids. The germline CDR1 and CDR2 sequences are GTSNPN and SVGIG (reference sequence). The CDR3 region has the DNA TGTGCCTGGAGCGAAACCGGACAGGGGAGGCCTGAAGCTTTCTTT. It codes for CAWSETGQGRPEAFF.

The chain uses TRBV27 and TRBJ1-5; TRBD1 is a possible D gene (5 bases). V gave up 2 bases and J gave up 4 bases, with 6 bases separating them. Germline CDR1 MNHEY, CDR2 SMNVEV (reference sequence). The CDR3 is made up of 13 amino acids. CDR3 region: CASSLKGNQPQHF. For the CDR3, the DNA is TGTGCCAGCAGTTTAAAGGGGAATCAGCCCCAGCATTTT.

The rearrangement joins TRBV29-1 to TRBJ1-1; D is perhaps TRBD1 (6 bases). Germline values: CDR1 SQVTM, CDR2 ANQGSEA. There are 14 residues in the CDR3. V lost 3 bases to trimming and J lost 1 base, with 12 bases between them. The CDR3 spells CSVEVQGPNTEAFF. DNA of the CDR3: TGCAGCGTTGAGGTACAGGGCCCGAACACTGAAGCTTTCTTT.

The gene calls are TRBV7-9 and TRBJ1-5; 7 bases are shared with TRBD1. Germline V lookup: CDR1 SEHNR, CDR2 FQNEAQ (reference sequence). Trimming at V came to 4 bases and at J to 9 bases, leaving 9 bases not matched to a gene. The CDR3 totals 14 residues. The CDR3 DNA sequence: TGTGCCAGCAGCTCCTCGGGAGGGGGCCGGCCCCAGCATTTT. This codes for CASSSSGGGRPQHF.

The J gene is TRBJ1-2, the V gene TRBV29-1; D is unclear. The CDR3 spans 13 residues. V was pared by 2 bases and J by 2 bases, with 9 bases between. Looked up from germline, CDR1 is SQVTM and CDR2 is ANQGSEA. The chain's CDR3 is CSVELNGNYGYTF. As DNA, the CDR3 is TGCAGCGTTGAACTCAACGGGAACTATGGCTACACCTTC.

V and J are TRBV4-3 and TRBJ2-3; D may be TRBD2 (6 bases). V was pared by 4 bases and J by 1 base, with 15 bases between. The CDR3 has 16 residues. The germline gives CDR1 LGHNA, CDR2 YSLEER. The CDR3 loop reads CASSPGVLAGTDTQYF. As DNA, the CDR3 is TGCGCCAGCAGCCCGGGGGTATTAGCGGGCACAGATACGCAGTATTTT.

In DNA form, the CDR3 reads TGTGCCAGCGGGCTCGGGGCCCTGAGCACTGAAGCTTTCTTT. It codes for CASGLGALSTEAFF. This sequence joins TRBV28 and TRBJ1-1; TRBD1 might be the D (5 bases). Trimming stripped 8 bases from V and 4 bases from J, with 17 bases between. Germline values: CDR1 MDHEN, CDR2 SYDVKM. This CDR3 spans 14 amino acids.

A single count supports this clone. This chain uses TRBV29-1 with TRBJ2-7; D uncertain. The CDR3 is 14 amino acids. Trimming removed 4 bases at V and 1 base at J, with 14 bases between. The germline CDR1 and CDR2 sequences are SQVTM and ANQGSEA. The CDR3 spells CSVVSITQSYEQYF. The DNA of the CDR3 is TGCAGCGTTGTGAGCATCACCCAGTCCTACGAGCAGTACTTC.

The chain has TRBV27 and TRBJ2-7, with 9 bases that match TRBD2. The V segment lost 2 bases and the J segment 0 bases; nucleotides outside the gene matches: 2. Germline V gene data show CDR1 as MNHEY and CDR2 as SMNVEV (reference sequence). This CDR3 is 15 amino acids long. The CDR3 DNA follows: TGTGCCAGCAGTTTAGCGGGAGGGAACTCCTACGAGCAGTACTTC. It encodes CASSLAGGNSYEQYF.

The chain employs TRBV30 and TRBJ2-7; D might be TRBD1 (8 bases). The germline V gene has CDR1 GTSNPN and CDR2 SVGIG (reference sequence). The CDR3 is 12 amino acids. Trimming removed 5 bases from V and 6 bases from J, with 14 bases in between. CDR3: CAWRQGTIEQYF. The DNA of the CDR3 is TGTGCCTGGCGACAGGGGACTATCGAGCAGTACTTC.

The J gene is TRBJ1-1, the V gene TRBV7-3; 10 positions agree with TRBD1. There are 20 residues in the CDR3. V dropped 2 bases and J dropped 5; count of bases not matched to a gene: 20. The V gene's germline CDR1 is SGHTA and CDR2 FQGTGA. In nucleotides, the CDR3 is TGTGCCAGCAGCTTATTCGGGACAGGGGCCCCGCTTGCCCGGGGGACTGAAGCTTTCTTT. Amino acids: CASSLFGTGAPLARGTEAFF.

The V gene is TRBV30, the J gene TRBJ1-2; unclear D gene. V lost 3 bases and J lost 12, with 14 bases in between. The CDR3 totals 11 residues. Germline CDR1 is GTSNPN and CDR2 is SVGIG (reference sequence). The DNA for the CDR3 is TGTGCCTGGAGGGGCGGGGTTCTTAACACCTTC. Protein sequence: CAWRGGVLNTF. Full variable domain (missing parts from reference TRBV30 and TRBJ1-2): SQTIHQWPATLVQPVGSPLSLECTVEGTSNPNLYWYRQAAGRGLQLLFYSVGIGQISSEVPQNLSASRPQDRQFILSSKKLLLSDSGFYLCAWRGGVLNTFGSGTRLTVV.